These T cell receptor beta chains were read from a single sample in a study of technical replicates of blood from a handful of donors. Here immunoSEQ multiplex PCR was the method, and the copy in TCRdb shows in-frame clones only, minus some. The table records about 84,000 clones, roughly 98% of them present only once. The sequenced sample was T cells isolated from PBMCs. Receptors were obtained from a human donor in good health. Each CDR3 is given with its conserved first and last residue.

j_gene: TRBJ2-7
v_gene: TRBV5-4
CDR3aa: CASSRQDWLSEQYF

j_gene: TRBJ2-5
v_gene: TRBV11-2
CDR3aa: CASSRGTEQETQYF

j_gene: TRBJ2-7
v_gene: TRBV11-3
CDR3aa: CASSFEYEQYF

j_gene: TRBJ2-5
v_gene: TRBV7-9
CDR3aa: CASSLARGIQETQYF

j_gene: TRBJ2-1
v_gene: TRBV2
CDR3aa: CASRDLAGGEYNEQFF

j_gene: TRBJ1-1
v_gene: TRBV10-1
CDR3aa: CASGEMNTEAFF

j_gene: TRBJ1-1
v_gene: TRBV18
CDR3aa: CASSPNLQGNTEAFF

j_gene: TRBJ2-3
v_gene: TRBV9
CDR3aa: CASSAPTGGSTDTQYF

j_gene: TRBJ1-1
v_gene: TRBV7-9
CDR3aa: CASSLGQNTEAFF

j_gene: TRBJ2-4
v_gene: TRBV7-9
CDR3aa: CASSLTPGTGHIQYF

j_gene: TRBJ2-1
v_gene: TRBV7-9
CDR3aa: CASSPRARQSSYNEQFF

j_gene: TRBJ2-4
v_gene: TRBV5-1
CDR3aa: CASSLATQGADIQYF

j_gene: TRBJ2-3
v_gene: TRBV6-1
CDR3aa: CASSEGFPGLLGTDTQYF

j_gene: TRBJ2-2
v_gene: TRBV5-1
CDR3aa: CASSLTQGATNTGELFF

j_gene: TRBJ2-7
v_gene: TRBV6-4
CDR3aa: CASSDPGLARIYEQYF

j_gene: TRBJ1-5
v_gene: TRBV7-9
CDR3aa: CASSLHGGQPQHF

j_gene: TRBJ2-7
v_gene: TRBV11-1
CDR3aa: CASSFWRQGVHEQYF

j_gene: TRBJ2-3
v_gene: TRBV28
CDR3aa: CASSVQWARRGPTDTQYF

j_gene: TRBJ1-6
v_gene: TRBV9
CDR3aa: CASSVTGNSPLHF

j_gene: TRBJ2-3
v_gene: TRBV7-6
CDR3aa: CASSLLLDTQYF

j_gene: TRBJ2-3
v_gene: TRBV5-4
CDR3aa: CASSLQGRTDTQYF

j_gene: TRBJ1-5
v_gene: TRBV19
CDR3aa: CATTPDGQHSNQPQHF

j_gene: TRBJ2-1
v_gene: TRBV19
CDR3aa: CASSIGGRAYNEQFF

j_gene: TRBJ1-5
v_gene: TRBV5-5
CDR3aa: CASSLGTGEFSNQPQHF